This T cell receptor (beta chain) was retrieved from a study of blood T cell repertoires in COVID-19. At the level of the study: From T cells, B-cell-depleted T cells, or PBMCs came the material, which was cDNA or gDNA.

What the recovered Cohort 3 donors had was two negative PCRs, clearance, or symptom resolution. This CDR3 is 13 amino acids long. Germline V gene lookup returns CDR1 GTSNPN and CDR2 SVGIG (reference sequence). The V segment lost 4 bases and the J segment 3 bases; nucleotides outside the gene matches: 5. The assay was immunoSEQ multiplex PCR, and TCRdb's table has in-frame clones only and misses some. The sample gives over 150,000 clones, about 88% of which show up once; over 7% is in the top ten. The sequenced sample consisted of PBMCs or T cells enriched from blood (not recorded which). This clonotype was obtained from a woman aged 50 to 60 who had recovered from COVID-19. The chain carries TRBV30 and TRBJ2-7; 8 bases match TRBD1. CDR3 sequence (DNA): TGTGCCTGGAAATGGACAGGGAACTACGAGCAGTACTTC. It specifies CAWKWTGNYEQYF.